Following are 19 T cell receptor beta chains from one sample sequenced in a study of T cell responses to AZD1222 COVID-19 vaccine. The method was immunoSEQ multiplex PCR; TCRdb's version includes in-frame clones alone and lacks a portion of them. Of approximately 150,000 clones listed, 92% are singletons. The source was peripheral blood, collected 28 days after the second AZD1222 dose. The receptors come from an adult who received the AZD1222 COVID-19 vaccine.

The chain carries TRBV19 and TRBJ1-2; maybe TRBD1 (5 bases). Germline V lookup: CDR1 LNHDA, CDR2 SQIVND (reference sequence). V shed 7 bases and J shed 2 bases, with 17 bases lying between them. This CDR3 contains 15 residues. The CDR3 here is CASTPGVVENYGYTF. The CDR3 DNA sequence: TGTGCCAGTACCCCGGGGGTCGTCGAAAACTATGGCTACACCTTC.

The chain joins TRBV5-8 to TRBJ1-2; D is unresolved. Trimming cost V 3 bases and J 8 bases, with 5 bases left between them. The CDR3 is 10 residues long. CDR1 SGHTS and CDR2 YDEGEE come from the germline V gene. CDR3 loop: CASSWVGYTF. The CDR3 DNA reads TGTGCCAGCAGCTGGGTAGGCTACACCTTC. The variable domain in full, with the rest retrieved from reference TRBV5-8 and TRBJ1-2, is EAGVTQSPTHLIKTRGQQATLRCSPISGHTSVYWYQQALGLGLQFLLWYDEGEERNRGNFPPRFSGRQFPNYSSELNVNALELEDSALYLCASSWVGYTFGSGTRLTVV.

This clone was seen a handful of times. This chain uses TRBV6-1 with TRBJ1-1; the D is unclear. Germline loops: CDR1 MNHNS, CDR2 SASEGT. The CDR3 has 13 residues. Between the trimmed V and J ends, which lost 5 bases and 3 bases, there was a span of 10 bases. DNA for the CDR3: TGTGCCAGCAGTTTTGCGAAATACACTGAAGCTTTCTTT. Residues: CASSFAKYTEAFF.

This clone was observed a few times. The rearrangement joins TRBV20-1 to TRBJ1-2; D is undetermined. V dropped 3 bases and J dropped 9 bases, with 14 bases sitting between them. CDR3 length equals 12 residues. The germline V gene encodes CDR1 DFQATT and CDR2 SNEGSKA (reference sequence). The CDR3 DNA is TGCAGTGCTAGTGGCATGAACGGACGCTACACCTTC. Translating gives CSASGMNGRYTF.

The chain's CDR3 is CAISGIGTIREAFF. CDR3 nucleotides: TGTGCCATCAGTGGGATAGGGACTATTAGGGAAGCTTTCTTT. This chain connects TRBV10-3 to TRBJ1-1; TRBD1 is a possible D gene (5 bases). The CDR3 loop spans 14 amino acids. The V end lost 4 bases, the J end lost 8 bases, and 17 bases lay between the germline ends. Germline V gene sequence: CDR1 ENHRY, CDR2 SYGVKD.

The rearrangement joins TRBV10-2 to TRBJ2-7; a weak D match, TRBD1 (6 bases). Trimming took off 6 bases at V and 5 bases at J, with 8 bases between the two ends. Per germline, CDR1 WSHSY and CDR2 SAAADI. This CDR3 comprises 11 residues. CDR3 sequence: CASRTGNEQYF. The DNA of the CDR3 is TGCGCCAGCAGAACAGGGAACGAGCAGTACTTC.

A note on this clone: Different DNA sequences within this sample yield the same CDR3. The rearrangement uses TRBV6-1 and TRBJ1-2; D unclear. This CDR3 region has 14 residues. The V gene lost 1 base and the J gene lost 1 base, with 7 bases spanning the gap. Germline assignment: CDR1 MNHNS and CDR2 SASEGT. In DNA, the CDR3 is TGTGCCAGCAGTGAAGTAGTCATTAACTATGGCTACACCTTC. Residues: CASSEVVINYGYTF.

This clone was seen once. The chain links TRBV7-2 to TRBJ1-2, with 8 bases matching TRBD1. Trimming removed 2 bases from V and 3 bases from J; junction bases left unmatched: 5. Germline loops: CDR1 SGHTA, CDR2 FQGNSA. The CDR3 spans 15 residues. This chain's CDR3 is CASSLLAGGDYGYTF. Here the CDR3 DNA reads TGTGCCAGCAGCTTACTAGCAGGGGGCGACTATGGCTACACCTTC.

J is TRBJ1-3 and V is TRBV30; D possibly corresponds to TRBD1 (6 bases). There are 15 residues in the CDR3. The germline V gene encodes CDR1 GTSNPN and CDR2 SVGIG (reference sequence). V lost 1 base and J 3 bases, leaving 13 bases between the germline ends. The CDR3 nucleotides read TGTGCCTGGAGTGCCCCCTGGGGGCGTGGAAACACCATATATTTT. Translated, it gives CAWSAPWGRGNTIYF.

V gene TRBV19 combines with J gene TRBJ1-2, with 8 bases aligning to TRBD1. This CDR3 has 14 residues. Germline V gives CDR1 LNHDA, CDR2 SQIVND (reference sequence). V shed 4 bases and J 1 base; nucleotides not matched to a gene: 2. The CDR3 is CASSRTGINYGYTF. CDR3 nucleotides: TGTGCCAGTAGTAGGACAGGGATTAACTATGGCTACACCTTC. Drawing the rest from reference TRBV19 and TRBJ1-2, the complete variable domain is DGGITQSPKYLFRKEGQNVTLSCEQNLNHDAMYWYRQDPGQGLRLIYYSQIVNDFQKGDIAEGYSVSREKKESFPLTVTSAQKNPTAFYLCASSRTGINYGYTFGSGTRLTVV.

The genes are TRBV9 and TRBJ1-5; no reliable D call. The CDR3 runs to 13 residues. The germline V gene encodes CDR1 SGDLS and CDR2 YYNGEE. V lost 0 bases to trimming and J lost 6 bases, with 7 bases between them. CDR3 amino acids: CASSVESGQPQHF. The CDR3 DNA is TGTGCCAGCAGCGTAGAGTCGGGTCAGCCCCAGCATTTT. Variable domain in full (rest from reference TRBV9 and TRBJ1-5): DSGVTQTPKHLITATGQRVTLRCSPRSGDLSVYWYQQSLDQGLQFLIQYYNGEERAKGNILERFSAQQFPDLHSELNLSSLELGDSALYFCASSVESGQPQHFGDGTRLSIL.

The CDR3 bases are TGCGCCAGCAGCTTTCCGGGACTAGCGAGCAATGAGCAGTTCTTC. Protein product: CASSFPGLASNEQFF. V usage is TRBV5-1 and J usage is TRBJ2-1, with 10 nucleotides matching TRBD2. The germline V gene encodes CDR1 SGHRS and CDR2 YFSETQ. J was trimmed by 6 bases and V by 2 bases; bases with no gene match: 5. The CDR3 is 15 residues long.

The chain couples TRBV5-5 to TRBJ1-6; D uncertain. V was cut by 0 bases and J by 5 bases, with 3 bases left in between. The CDR3 extends over 13 amino acids. The germline gives CDR1 SGHKS, CDR2 YYEKEE (reference sequence). The CDR3 bases are TGTGCCAGCAGCTTGGAGGATAATTCACCCCTCCACTTT. The encoded protein is CASSLEDNSPLHF.

This rearrangement joins TRBV6-5 to TRBJ1-2; D is uncertain. The CDR3 is 15 amino acids. Germline CDR1 and CDR2: MNHEY and SVGAGI. V was shortened by 0 bases and J by 6 bases, with 14 bases between the two germline ends. The CDR3 reads CASSYSPTGRDGYTF. CDR3 nucleotides: TGTGCCAGCAGTTACTCCCCCACGGGAAGGGATGGCTACACCTTC.

The chain couples TRBV2 to TRBJ2-1; D is perhaps TRBD1 or TRBD2 (5 bases each). This CDR3 is 15 amino acids long. CDR1 is SNHLY and CDR2 is FYNNEI in the germline V gene. The V gene lost 2 bases and the J gene lost 0 bases, with 8 bases spanning the gap. The CDR3 loop reads CASSEWGSSYNEQFF. DNA of the CDR3: TGTGCCAGCAGTGAATGGGGGAGCTCCTACAATGAGCAGTTCTTC. Full variable domain (remainder filled in from reference TRBV2 and TRBJ2-1): EPEVTQTPSHQVTQMGQEVILRCVPISNHLYFYWYRQILGQKVEFLVSFYNNEISEKSEIFDDQFSVERPDGSNFTLKIRSTKLEDSAMYFCASSEWGSSYNEQFFGPGTRLTVL.

The genes are TRBV27 and TRBJ2-7, with TRBD1 matching 8 bases. Germline V CDR1 and CDR2: MNHEY, SMNVEV (reference sequence). V was clipped by 0 bases and J by 0 bases; unmatched bases: 1. This CDR3 has 15 residues. The CDR3 nucleotides read TGTGCCAGCAGTTTATCGGACAGGGCCTCCTACGAGCAGTACTTC. Translated: CASSLSDRASYEQYF.

The V and J genes are TRBV7-2 and TRBJ1-5; D unresolved. V was pared by 0 bases and J by 6 bases, with 12 bases between. This CDR3 region has 15 residues. The germline gives CDR1 SGHTA, CDR2 FQGNSA. CDR3 loop: CASSLASGRSQPQHF. CDR3 nucleotides: TGTGCCAGCAGCTTAGCCTCGGGGAGGAGTCAGCCCCAGCATTTT.

This sequence joins TRBV2 and TRBJ1-5; no firm D call. The CDR3 spans 15 residues. Trimming pared 5 bases from V and 5 bases from J, leaving 16 bases between. Germline V lookup: CDR1 SNHLY, CDR2 FYNNEI. The CDR3, as DNA: TGTGCCAGCAGTCTCGAGACTTCGGCGTATCAGCCCCAGCATTTT. Translation: CASSLETSAYQPQHF.

The V and J genes are TRBV7-8 and TRBJ1-1; D not resolved. Germline V CDR1 and CDR2: SGHVS, FQNEAQ. V was cut by 8 bases and J by 4 bases, with 14 bases left in between. The length of the CDR3 is 13 residues. The CDR3 spells CASRGPGGTEAFF. DNA for the CDR3: TGTGCCAGCCGTGGACCGGGCGGCACTGAAGCTTTCTTT.